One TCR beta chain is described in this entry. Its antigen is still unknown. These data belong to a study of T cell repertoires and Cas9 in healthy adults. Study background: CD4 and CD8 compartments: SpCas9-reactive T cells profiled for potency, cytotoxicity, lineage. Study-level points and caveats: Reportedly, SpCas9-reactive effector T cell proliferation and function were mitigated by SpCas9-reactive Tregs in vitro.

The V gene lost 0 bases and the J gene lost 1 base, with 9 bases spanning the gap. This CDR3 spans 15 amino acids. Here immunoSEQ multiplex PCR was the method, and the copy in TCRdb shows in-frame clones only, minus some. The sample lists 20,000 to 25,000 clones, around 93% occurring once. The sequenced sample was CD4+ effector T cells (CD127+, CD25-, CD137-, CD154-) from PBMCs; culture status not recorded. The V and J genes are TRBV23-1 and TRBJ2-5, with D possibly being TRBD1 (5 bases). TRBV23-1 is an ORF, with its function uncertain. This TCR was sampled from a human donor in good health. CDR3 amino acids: CASSQSAGRQETQYF. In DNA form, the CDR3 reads TGCGCCAGCAGTCAATCGGCAGGGCGCCAAGAGACCCAGTACTTC.